Below are 31 T cell receptor beta chains sequenced from a single sample in a study of cytomegalovirus exposure and HLA in healthy donors. PCR amplification relied on 60 Vbeta primers (plus 13 Jbeta primers). TCRdb's table, derived via immunoSEQ multiplex PCR, lists solely in-frame clones and lacks some. The sample comprises around 93,000 clones, roughly four fifths of which are singletons, and 3.4% rests with the top ten. Sequencing was performed on PBMCs. These receptors originate from a man aged 25-45 years in good health and CMV-seropositive.

This clone was found once. A read error may account for a junction end that differs from germline. The rearrangement uses TRBV28 and TRBJ1-2; TRBD1 might be the D (5 bases). Per germline, CDR1 MDHEN and CDR2 SYDVKM. This CDR3 is built from 13 residues. CDR3: CASGFGGFNGYTF. As DNA, the CDR3 is TGTGCCAGCGGTTTCGGGGGGTTCAATGGCTACACCTTC.

The chain combines TRBV19 with TRBJ1-5, with D possibly being TRBD1 (6 bases). The germline gives CDR1 LNHDA, CDR2 SQIVND (reference sequence). The CDR3 has 19 amino acids. The V gene lost 0 bases and the J gene lost 0 bases, with 18 bases spanning the gap. For the CDR3, the DNA is TGTGCCAGTAGTATAGACCGATGGACAGTGGGCTATAGCAATCAGCCCCAGCATTTT. It translates to CASSIDRWTVGYSNQPQHF.

The chain joins TRBV4-1 to TRBJ2-6; perhaps TRBD2 as D (6 bases). The CDR3 has 18 residues. Germline V gives CDR1 MGHRA, CDR2 YSYEKL. The ends were cut back, 2 bases at V and 1 base at J, with 15 bases in the middle. The CDR3 sequence is CASSQPRGGGSGANVLTF. The CDR3 region has the DNA TGCGCCAGCAGCCAACCTCGTGGTGGGGGGTCTGGGGCCAACGTCCTGACTTTC.

CDR3 nucleotide sequence: TGCGCCAGCAGCCCTCATCTACAGGGGGAGACCCAGTACTTC. This codes for CASSPHLQGETQYF. This sequence joins TRBV4-3 and TRBJ2-5; 7 bases are shared with TRBD1. Per germline, CDR1 LGHNA and CDR2 YSLEER. This CDR3 is 14 amino acids long. Unmatched junction bases numbered 7, after V lost 4 bases and J lost 5 bases.

This clone has a single count. The chain links TRBV5-6 to TRBJ2-2; TRBD2 matches 10 bases. Per the germline V gene, CDR1 is SGHDT and CDR2 is YYEEEE. After removal of 3 bases from V and 6 bases from J, the junction contained 17 bases not matched to a gene. The CDR3 consists of 19 residues. This chain's CDR3 is CASSSRRASGSPKAGELFF. CDR3 DNA: TGTGCCAGCAGCTCCCGGAGGGCTAGCGGGAGCCCGAAGGCCGGGGAGCTGTTTTTT.

This clone has just a few counts. The chain combines TRBV4-3 with TRBJ2-1, with 10 positions matching TRBD2. This CDR3 is 19 amino acids long. The J segment lost 1 base and the V segment lost 0 bases, leaving 9 bases of the junction unmatched. Germline V CDR1 and CDR2: LGHNA, YSLEER. CDR3 coding DNA: TGCGCCAGCAGCCAAGATTTTGGACCGGGACTAGCGTCCTACAATGAGCAGTTCTTC. Protein product: CASSQDFGPGLASYNEQFF.

The CDR3 DNA reads as TGTGCCAGCAGTGAAGGGAGCCGCCGGGACGAGCAGTACTTC. Translated, it gives CASSEGSRRDEQYF. This chain links TRBV6-1 with TRBJ2-7; D ambiguous. There are 14 residues in the CDR3. Germline V lookup: CDR1 MNHNS, CDR2 SASEGT. V gave up 1 base and J gave up 5 bases, with 12 bases separating them.

This chain uses TRBV6-1 with TRBJ2-3, with D maybe TRBD2 (5 bases). V shed 2 bases and J shed 7 bases, with 16 bases lying between them. Per germline, CDR1 MNHNS and CDR2 SASEGT. The CDR3 loop spans 15 amino acids. CDR3 DNA: TGTGCCAGCAGTGAAAGTGCGGGCTTGGCATATACGCAGTATTTT. Protein: CASSESAGLAYTQYF.

J is TRBJ2-7 and V is TRBV6-5; TRBD2 aligns across 9 bases. Germline values: CDR1 MNHEY, CDR2 SVGAGI. The CDR3 has 15 residues. V lost 3 bases and J lost 5; bases outside the gene matches: 8. The CDR3 coding sequence is TGTGCCAGCAGTTATTCGGCGGGAGGGCCCCACGAGCAGTACTTC. This gives the protein CASSYSAGGPHEQYF.

The chain couples TRBV7-6 to TRBJ2-1; a possible D gene is TRBD1 (6 bases). The CDR3 covers 14 residues. Trimming removed 5 bases from V and 1 base from J, with 9 bases in between. CDR1 is SGHVS and CDR2 is FNYEAQ in the germline V gene. CDR3 sequence: CASSRDNSYNEQFF. The CDR3 DNA reads TGTGCCAGCAGCCGGGACAATTCCTACAATGAGCAGTTCTTC.

J is TRBJ2-1 and V is TRBV29-1; no definite D call. Trimming removed 6 bases from V and 7 bases from J, with 16 bases in between. The germline CDR1 and CDR2 sequences are SQVTM and ANQGSEA. This CDR3 region has 13 residues. In DNA, the CDR3 is TGCAGCGTATCCCGGCAGGCTGGGAATGAGCAGTTCTTC. The encoded protein is CSVSRQAGNEQFF.

The chain combines TRBV2 with TRBJ2-2, with 13 bases matching TRBD2. With 8 bases clipped from V and 9 bases from J, the junction kept 9 bases outside the gene matches. This CDR3 is 15 amino acids long. The V gene's germline CDR1 is SNHLY and CDR2 FYNNEI. CDR3: CASFPGTSGNRELFF. For the CDR3, the DNA is TGTGCCAGCTTCCCCGGGACTAGCGGGAACCGGGAGCTGTTTTTT.

Only a few counts were recorded for this clone. This sample includes further DNA sequences coding for the same CDR3. The chain links TRBV5-6 to TRBJ1-3, with TRBD1 matching 7 bases. The CDR3 totals 16 residues. With 4 bases clipped from V and 2 bases from J, the junction kept 9 bases outside the gene matches. Germline V lookup: CDR1 SGHDT, CDR2 YYEEEE. CDR3: CASSGGTEEPGNTIYF. The CDR3 coding sequence is TGTGCCAGCAGCGGGGGGACAGAAGAGCCTGGAAACACCATATATTTT.

The chain couples TRBV6-5 to TRBJ2-7; TRBD1 matches 7 bases. The CDR3 covers 16 residues. CDR1 is MNHEY, CDR2 SVGAGI, per germline. V shed 2 bases and J 0 bases; nucleotides not matched to a gene: 7. The CDR3 DNA sequence: TGTGCCAGCAGTTACGGGGACAGAATCAGCTCCTACGAGCAGTACTTC. Protein: CASSYGDRISSYEQYF.

The gene calls are TRBV19 and TRBJ2-3, with 9 bases matching TRBD1. The CDR3 loop spans 13 amino acids. Germline CDR1 reads LNHDA; CDR2 reads SQIVND (reference sequence). The ends lost 4 bases at V and 7 bases at J; junction bases unmatched: 3. The CDR3 coding sequence is TGTGCCAGTAGTACCGGGACAGGGAATACGCAGTATTTT. It codes for CASSTGTGNTQYF. Variable domain in full (rest from reference TRBV19 and TRBJ2-3): DGGITQSPKYLFRKEGQNVTLSCEQNLNHDAMYWYRQDPGQGLRLIYYSQIVNDFQKGDIAEGYSVSREKKESFPLTVTSAQKNPTAFYLCASSTGTGNTQYFGPGTRLTVL.

V gene TRBV12-2 combines with J gene TRBJ2-7; the listed D gene, TRBD1, was not tested against the DNA. TRBV12-2 is given as a pseudogene. The CDR3 is made up of 12 amino acids. DNA of the CDR3: TGTGCAAGTCGGGGCAGTCCCTACGAGCAGTACTTC. It encodes CASRGSPYEQYF.

This chain links TRBV28 with TRBJ2-5; weak D call: TRBD1 (6 bases). The V end lost 4 bases, the J end lost 4 bases, and 22 bases lay between the germline ends. The germline gives CDR1 MDHEN, CDR2 SYDVKM. The CDR3 length is 17 residues. The CDR3, as DNA: TGTGCCAGCAGTTATTCAGGGGTGGTCTCGATAGGAGAGACCCAGTACTTC. This gives the protein CASSYSGVVSIGETQYF.

The V and J genes are TRBV6-5 and TRBJ2-2, with D possibly matching TRBD1 (5 bases). V was pared by 6 bases and J by 1 base, with 9 bases between. The V gene's germline CDR1 is MNHEY and CDR2 SVGAGI. The CDR3 is 14 residues long. Here the CDR3 DNA reads TGTGCCAGCAGGCACACAGGGAACACCGGGGAGCTGTTTTTT. Protein product: CASRHTGNTGELFF.

As concerns this clone: The CDR3 ends on some other residue instead of the conserved phenylalanine or tryptophan, so this is likely a read error. V is TRBV6-6 and J is TRBJ1-2; TRBD1 agrees at 12 bases. The V and J ends lost 6 bases and 7 bases, in that order; junction bases with no gene match: 9. This CDR3 contains 15 residues. Germline V CDR1 and CDR2: MNHNY, SVGAGI (reference sequence). CDR3 in DNA: TGTGCCAGCAGGGGACCGGGACAGGGGGCGGGTGGCTACACCCTC. This encodes CASRGPGQGAGGYTL.

The V call is TRBV29-1, the J call TRBJ2-1, with TRBD1 matching 7 bases. V lost 0 bases and J lost 5; bases outside the gene matches: 4. Germline values: CDR1 SQVTM, CDR2 ANQGSEA. This CDR3 spans 14 amino acids. CDR3 sequence: CSVEEADRDNEQFF. The CDR3 DNA reads as TGCAGCGTTGAAGAAGCCGACAGGGACAATGAGCAGTTCTTC.

The chain is built from TRBV7-6 and TRBJ1-3; D is possibly TRBD1 (5 bases). V was clipped by 0 bases and J by 4 bases, with 7 bases between them. This CDR3 is built from 14 residues. Germline V CDR1 and CDR2: SGHVS, FNYEAQ. The CDR3 region is CASSLAGGGNTIYF. CDR3 coding DNA: TGTGCCAGCAGCTTAGCGGGGGGGGGAAACACCATATATTTT.

The chain joins TRBV30 to TRBJ2-2; perhaps TRBD1 as D (6 bases). This CDR3 is 13 amino acids long. Germline CDR1 is GTSNPN and CDR2 is SVGIG (reference sequence). Trimming pared 7 bases from V and 4 bases from J, leaving 13 bases between. The CDR3 DNA sequence: TGTGCCTCTGAGACAGGAGTCACCGGGGAGCTGTTTTTT. Amino acids: CASETGVTGELFF. Supplemented by reference TRBV30 and TRBJ2-2, the full variable domain reads SQTIHQWPATLVQPVGSPLSLECTVEGTSNPNLYWYRQAAGRGLQLLFYSVGIGQISSEVPQNLSASRPQDRQFILSSKKLLLSDSGFYLCASETGVTGELFFGEGSRLTVL.

Points on this clone: In this CDR3 the conserved last residue, phenylalanine or tryptophan, is missing, so a read error is likely. Because the CDR3's place on the DNA is in doubt, the DNA is left out and the CDR3 is given as listed by TCRdb. V usage is TRBV19 and J usage is TRBJ2-3; the table's D gene call, TRBD1, was not cross checked with the DNA. CDR1 is LNHDA and CDR2 is SQIVND in the germline V gene (reference sequence). The CDR3 is 10 amino acids in total, end residues counted. Here the CDR3 reads CARRPRGGQD.

The gene calls are TRBV28 and TRBJ2-5; unclear D gene. The last part of the DNA fits TRBJ2-7 better; the J call may be wrong. CDR3 length equals 12 residues. Germline lookup yields CDR1 MDHEN and CDR2 SYDVKM. The CDR3 coding sequence is TGTGCCAGCAGTTTAGTGCTCTACGAGCAGTACTTC. Residues: CASSLVLYEQYF.

This clone was detected a few times. The DNA of the CDR3 is TGTGCCAGCAGTTACGGGGTAGCGGGAATGACAGATACGCAGTATTTT. Protein product: CASSYGVAGMTDTQYF. The chain links TRBV6-5 to TRBJ2-3; 8 nucleotides match TRBD2. The germline CDR1 and CDR2 sequences are MNHEY and SVGAGI. The CDR3 spans 16 residues. Germline trimming cut 2 bases from V and 3 bases from J; bases unmatched to any gene: 7.

This clone turned up a few times. The J gene is TRBJ1-1, the V gene TRBV5-1; D gene unclear. This CDR3 is 13 amino acids long. The V gene's germline CDR1 is SGHRS and CDR2 YFSETQ. The ends were cut back, 3 bases at V and 5 bases at J, with 11 bases in the middle. CDR3 loop: CASSSRHRTEAFF. The CDR3 region has the DNA TGCGCCAGCAGCTCCCGACACCGAACTGAAGCTTTCTTT. Supplemented by reference TRBV5-1 and TRBJ1-1, the full variable domain reads KAGVTQTPRYLIKTRGQQVTLSCSPISGHRSVSWYQQTPGQGLQFLFEYFSETQRNKGNFPGRFSGRQFSNSRSEMNVSTLELGDSALYLCASSSRHRTEAFFGQGTRLTVV.

The gene calls are TRBV18 and TRBJ2-1, with D maybe TRBD1 (6 bases). CDR1 is KGHSH, CDR2 LQKENI, per germline. Deletions cut 2 bases from V and 8 bases from J, with 16 bases between. The CDR3 length is 15 residues. The chain's CDR3 is CASSPSQGIRHEQFF. The CDR3 DNA reads as TGTGCCAGCTCACCAAGCCAGGGGATAAGGCATGAGCAGTTCTTC.

V is TRBV15 and J is TRBJ1-1; possibly TRBD1 for D (6 bases). V lost 7 bases and J 3 bases, leaving 12 bases between the germline ends. This CDR3 has 13 residues. Germline lookup yields CDR1 LNHNV and CDR2 YYDKDF (reference sequence). The CDR3: CATTRGGDTEAFF. The CDR3 region has the DNA TGTGCCACCACCAGGGGAGGGGACACTGAAGCTTTCTTT.

The chain carries TRBV7-9 and TRBJ2-3; the match to TRBD2 covers 8 bases. The CDR3 length is 15 residues. J lost 1 base, V lost 5 bases, and 5 bases had no gene match. From germline, CDR1 is SEHNR and CDR2 FQNEAQ (reference sequence). The CDR3 protein is CASSTTSGGTDTQYF. CDR3 DNA: TGTGCCAGCAGCACAACTAGCGGAGGCACAGATACGCAGTATTTT.

V usage is TRBV2 and J usage is TRBJ2-7, with TRBD2 as a possible D gene (6 bases). This CDR3 spans 14 amino acids. Trimming cost V 7 bases and J 3 bases, with 16 bases left between them. Germline values: CDR1 SNHLY, CDR2 FYNNEI. The DNA for the CDR3 is TGTGCCAGCACTCGCGGGATTAGCGGCTACGAGCAGTACTTC. Protein sequence: CASTRGISGYEQYF.

Notes on this clone: The junction departs from the called germline gene at one end, perhaps through a read error. The V gene is TRBV28, the J gene TRBJ1-4; maybe TRBD1 (6 bases). The germline V gene has CDR1 MDHEN and CDR2 SYDVKM. The CDR3 length is 15 residues. This CDR3 reads CASSLSTGSGEKLFF. CDR3 bases: TGTGCCAGCAGCTTATCGACAGGATCGGGTGAAAAACTGTTTTTT. Variable domain in full (rest from reference TRBV28 and TRBJ1-4): DVKVTQSSRYLVKRTGEKVFLECVQDMDHENMFWYRQDPGLGLRLIYFSYDVKMKEKGDIPEGYSVSREKKERFSLILESASTNQTSMYLCASSLSTGSGEKLFFGSGTQLSVL.